A selection of T cell receptor beta chains follows, all from one sample in a study of blood T cell repertoires in COVID-19. TCRdb's copy holds only in-frame clones and misses some; the assay was immunoSEQ multiplex PCR. The sample lists around 260,000 clones, 84% occurring once. Material: PBMCs or T cells enriched from blood (not recorded which). The receptors here all came from a man between 25 and 39 years old with acute COVID-19. Each CDR3 is given with its conserved first and last residue. The D gene is left open where the match is weak. The listing skips clone size in some rows; elsewhere it reads once, few, many or a size class.

d_call	j_call	clone_size	cdr3_length	v_call	cdr3_aa	cdr3_nt
NA	TRBJ1-1	NA	13	TRBV2	CASSARLNTEAFF	TGTGCCAGCAGTGCCCGTCTGAACACTGAAGCTTTCTTT
NA	TRBJ2-2	few	13	TRBV5-1	CASSLEGAGELFF	TGCGCCAGCAGCTTAGAGGGGGCCGGGGAGCTGTTTTTT
NA	TRBJ2-2	few	16	TRBV5-1	CASSLVGRGHTGELFF	TGTGCCAGCAGCTTGGTGGGGAGAGGGCACACCGGGGAGCTGTTTTTT
NA	TRBJ1-6	NA	14	TRBV20-1	CSASGQNDNSPLHF	TGCAGTGCTAGTGGACAGAACGATAATTCACCCCTCCACTTT
TRBD2	TRBJ2-1	NA	15	TRBV7-2	CASSLSSGGSNEQFF	TGTGCCAGCAGCTTATCTAGCGGAGGATCCAATGAGCAGTTCTTC
NA	TRBJ1-6	NA	13	TRBV30	CAWTLTRGSPLHF	TGTGCCTGGACCCTAACTCGGGGATCACCCCTCCACTTT
TRBD2	TRBJ2-3	NA	17	TRBV24-1	CATSDDPSGRVTDTQYF	TGTGCCACCAGTGATGACCCTAGCGGGAGGGTCACAGATACGCAGTATTTT
TRBD2	TRBJ2-1	NA	18	TRBV4-1	CASSQEGQLAGSYNEQFF	TGCGCCAGCAGCCAAGAGGGCCAACTAGCGGGCTCCTACAATGAGCAGTTCTTC
NA	TRBJ1-1	NA	19	TRBV3-1/TRBV3-2	CASSQDNVLLGTWNTEAFF	TGTGCCAGCAGCCAAGATAACGTTCTGCTGGGGACATGGAACACTGAAGCTTTCTTT
NA	TRBJ2-2	once	15	TRBV5-6	CASTGRLPNTGELFF	TGTGCCAGCACAGGGAGGCTACCCAACACCGGGGAGCTGTTTTTT
NA	TRBJ1-5	NA	13	TRBV5-1	CASRRDSNQPQHF	TGCGCCAGCAGGAGGGATAGCAATCAGCCCCAGCATTTT
NA	TRBJ1-2	NA	12	TRBV3-1/TRBV3-2	CASSPEGLGYTF	TGTGCCAGCAGCCCGGAAGGACTGGGCTACACCTTC
TRBD2	TRBJ2-1	NA	14	TRBV5-1	CASTMWASGDEQFF	TGTGCCAGCACCATGTGGGCTAGCGGGGATGAGCAGTTCTTC
NA	TRBJ2-5	NA	13	TRBV29-1	CSVGRTAKETQYF	TGCAGCGTTGGCCGGACAGCTAAAGAGACCCAGTACTTC
TRBD1	TRBJ2-1	NA	16	TRBV24-1	CATSDRQGGIYNEQFF	TGTGCCACCAGTGATCGACAGGGGGGGATATACAATGAGCAGTTCTTC
NA	TRBJ2-5	NA	16	TRBV5-4	CASSLGPAERRETQYF	TGTGCCAGCAGCTTGGGACCCGCAGAGAGGAGAGAGACCCAGTACTTC
NA	TRBJ2-5	NA	16	TRBV4-1	CASSQFPTGRGETQYF	TGCGCCAGCAGCCAGTTTCCGACAGGCAGGGGAGAGACCCAGTACTTC
NA	TRBJ1-2	NA	14	TRBV9	CASSVANSIYGYTF	TGTGCCAGCAGCGTAGCTAACAGTATCTATGGCTACACCTTC
NA	TRBJ1-1	NA	16	TRBV7-2	CASSLDAAAMNTEAFF	TGTGCCAGCAGCTTAGACGCGGCGGCCATGAACACTGAAGCTTTCTTT
NA	TRBJ1-3	NA	17	TRBV4-2	CASSFPQRANSGNTIYF	TGTGCCAGCAGCTTCCCGCAGAGGGCCAACTCTGGAAACACCATATATTTT
NA	TRBJ2-3	NA	14	TRBV4-1	CASSRNEGTDTQYF	TGCGCCAGCAGCCGAAACGAGGGTACAGATACGCAGTATTTT
NA	TRBJ2-2	NA	15	TRBV12-5	CASGPGTFNTGELFF	TGTGCTAGCGGACCTGGGACTTTTAACACCGGGGAGCTGTTTTTT
NA	TRBJ2-2	few	12	TRBV19	CASSPGVGELFF	TGTGCCAGTAGTCCAGGGGTCGGGGAGCTGTTTTTT
NA	TRBJ1-6	NA	9	TRBV5-6	CASSPLGDF	TGTGCCAGCAGCCCTCTCGGGGACTTT
NA	TRBJ2-4	NA	15	TRBV19	CASTNTGIDKNIQYF	TGTGCCAGTACCAACACGGGGATAGACAAAAACATTCAGTACTTC
TRBD2	TRBJ2-5	NA	15	TRBV5-8	CASSLEGLATETQYF	TGTGCCAGCAGCTTGGAGGGACTAGCAACTGAGACCCAGTACTTC
TRBD2	TRBJ2-1	NA	15	TRBV24-1	CATSVRGGISDEQFF	TGTGCCACCAGTGTGCGGGGGGGCATTTCGGATGAGCAGTTCTTC
TRBD1	TRBJ1-6	NA	13	TRBV6-4	CASSSDRVSPLHF	TGTGCCAGCAGTTCTGACAGGGTTTCACCCCTCCACTTT
TRBD1	TRBJ1-5	NA	13	TRBV19	CASSIVGGQPQHF	TGTGCCAGTAGTATTGTAGGGGGCCAGCCCCAGCATTTT
NA	TRBJ1-6	NA	13	TRBV12-3/TRBV12-4	CASTLLPGSPLHF	TGTGCCAGCACCCTACTACCTGGGTCACCCCTCCACTTT
TRBD1	TRBJ2-1	NA	13	TRBV6-5	CASRDRALGEQFF	TGTGCCAGCAGAGACAGGGCTCTTGGGGAGCAGTTCTTC
NA	TRBJ1-5	NA	13	TRBV5-1	CASSLGSGQPQHF	TGCGCCAGCAGCTTGGGCAGCGGGCAGCCCCAGCATTTT
TRBD2	TRBJ2-1	few	13	TRBV6-4	CASALGLAGEQFF	TGTGCCAGCGCACTGGGACTAGCTGGTGAGCAGTTCTTC
TRBD2	TRBJ2-1	NA	18	TRBV7-2	CASSLLPLGGRWYNEQFF	TGTGCCAGCAGCTTACTACCCCTTGGCGGGAGATGGTACAATGAGCAGTTCTTC
TRBD2	TRBJ2-1	NA	16	TRBV4-3	CASSQDPQTSPNEQFF	TGCGCCAGCAGCCAAGATCCCCAGACTAGCCCCAATGAGCAGTTCTTC
NA	TRBJ1-5	NA	13	TRBV21-1	CASPGLLYQPQHF	TGTGCCAGCCCGGGACTCCTATATCAGCCCCAGCATTTT
NA	TRBJ1-2	NA	12	TRBV30	CAWRESGYGYTF	TGTGCCTGGAGAGAAAGCGGCTATGGCTACACCTTC
NA	TRBJ1-2	NA	14	TRBV5-1	CASSLISGGHGYTF	TGCGCCAGCAGCTTGATCAGCGGGGGGCATGGCTACACCTTC
NA	TRBJ1-2	NA	13	TRBV6-1	CASSERQGSGYTF	TGTGCCAGCAGTGAAAGGCAGGGAAGCGGCTACACCTTC
NA	TRBJ2-1	NA	13	TRBV12-5	CASGLSRGNEQFF	TGTGCTAGTGGTTTGAGTCGAGGCAATGAGCAGTTCTTC
NA	TRBJ1-2	NA	14	TRBV6-5	CASSYSTETNGYTF	TGTGCCAGCAGTTACTCGACAGAGACAAATGGCTACACCTTC
NA	TRBJ1-5	NA	16	TRBV7-2	CASSLQSGITNQPQHF	TGTGCCAGCAGCTTACAGTCAGGTATTACCAATCAGCCCCAGCATTTT
NA	TRBJ1-5	NA	13	TRBV7-8	CASSPRGGVAQHF	TGTGCCAGCAGCCCACGGGGGGGGGTGGCCCAGCATTTT
NA	TRBJ2-5	once	12	TRBV29-1	CSVAGAGGTQYF	TGCAGCGTTGCTGGGGCCGGTGGCACCCAGTACTTC
NA	TRBJ1-2	many	15	TRBV19	CASSIIMAAPNGYTF	TGTGCCAGTAGTATAATCATGGCGGCCCCTAACGGCTACACCTTC
NA	TRBJ2-3	NA	12	TRBV9	CASSDRGHTQYF	TGTGCCAGCAGCGACAGAGGGCATACGCAGTATTTT
NA	TRBJ1-1	NA	14	TRBV19	CASSIIGGTTEAFF	TGTGCCAGTAGTATAATCGGGGGGACCACTGAAGCTTTCTTT
NA	TRBJ1-5	NA	14	TRBV7-2	CASRPDRFGQPQHF	TGTGCCAGCAGGCCCGACAGGTTCGGTCAGCCCCAGCATTTT
NA	TRBJ1-6	NA	15	TRBV27	CASSLMGANYSPLHF	TGTGCCAGCAGCCTGATGGGGGCTAACTATTCACCCCTCCACTTT
TRBD1	TRBJ1-1	few	14	TRBV4-1	CASSQTGSDTEAFF	TGCGCCAGCAGCCAGACAGGGAGCGACACTGAAGCTTTCTTT
NA	TRBJ1-6	once	16	TRBV9	CASSKGGLPYNSPLHF	TGTGCCAGCAGCAAAGGGGGTTTGCCCTATAATTCACCCCTCCACTTT
NA	TRBJ1-5	NA	10	TRBV2	CASKTGAQHF	TGTGCCAGCAAGACGGGAGCCCAGCATTTT
NA	TRBJ1-2	NA	12	TRBV29-1	CSVEAPGGGYTF	TGCAGCGTTGAAGCCCCGGGGGGCGGCTACACCTTC
TRBD2	TRBJ2-1	NA	15	TRBV4-2	CASSQLAGSYNEQFF	TGTGCCAGCAGCCAACTAGCGGGCTCCTACAATGAGCAGTTCTTC